Given below is one T cell receptor (beta chain) in context. Its antigen is unidentified. This record belongs to a study of T cell repertoires in aging, cancer and after chemotherapy. A mixed TRB-A/B primer pool amplified rearranged TRB by multiplex touch-down PCR. TCRdb re-called the multiplex PCR reads with MiXCR, one entry per CDR3 protein. The data show roughly 6,400 distinct CDR3 sequences, with 25% to 30% seen just once and under 8.5% held by the top ten. Study-wide findings and caveats: Healthy donors lost TCR diversity with age mainly through richness, cancer patients through richness and evenness.

This CDR3 is 16 amino acids long. V was clipped by 1 base and J by 1 base, with 13 bases between them. Germline assignment: CDR1 LNHDA and CDR2 SQIVND (reference sequence). The template was genomic DNA from peripheral blood, not RNA. The receptor was isolated from a human donor in good health. The sample taken for sequencing was blood. The V and J genes are TRBV19 and TRBJ1-2; D ambiguous. The DNA for the CDR3 is TGTGCCAGTAGTATAGGCGGGCAGATTATTAACTATGGCTACACCTTC. Protein: CASSIGGQIINYGYTF.